The subject of this entry is one T cell receptor beta chain. The antigen is unknown. The data stem from a study of vaccination and CD4 T cells after COVID-19. Study results and limitations: A relatively small number of convalescent patients were studied, and no early post-infection timepoints were included.

This sample's treatment: roughly 11-day PBMC culture with coronavirus spike peptide pools or control peptides (ViraFEST assay). ViraFEST expanded antigen-specific T cells with peptide pools, then sequenced TCRs. With approximately 9.9 ug/ml peptide pools and roughly 10 IU/ml IL-2, PBMCs were cultured at approximately 2 million per well. Oncomine TCR Beta short-read sequencing was applied to DNA from cultured CD4+ T cells. It was cultured CD4+ T cells from which genomic DNA was extracted. MiXCR, applied by TCRdb to the PCR reads, yields one record per CDR3 protein. The table shows approximately 1,900 distinct CDR3 sequences, with roughly 63% occurring only once. The junction had 4 bases not matched to a gene; V was cut back by 3 bases and J by 4 bases. The CDR3 is 15 residues long. Germline-derived CDR1 and CDR2 are MNHEY and SVGEGT.

The sequence was obtained from a human donor who had recovered from COVID-19. This specimen consisted of CD4+ T cells from blood, cultured in vitro, obtained after SARS-CoV-2 vaccination. The chain uses TRBV6-2 or TRBV6-3 and TRBJ1-2, with TRBD1 identical over 11 bases. The CDR3 DNA follows: TGTGCCAGCAGTTATCCCGGGACAGGGGGCTATGGCTACACCTTC. Translation: CASSYPGTGGYGYTF.